This record looks at one T cell receptor beta chain sequence and its context. Its specificity is unknown. The entry originates in a study of OX40 agonist ivuxolimab in advanced cancers. About the research overall: Ivuxolimab, which is an agonistic anti-OX40 (CD134) antibody, was administered to the patients. Study-wide findings and caveats: Antigen specificity remained undetermined for the expanded peripheral T cells.

CDR1 and CDR2 from the germline V gene are MNHEY and SVGAGI. The CDR3 loop spans 14 amino acids. The germline V and J ends were trimmed by 6 bases and 8 bases, with 14 bases remaining between them. Produced via immunoSEQ multiplex PCR; TCRdb's table is partial and in-frame only. The table lists tens of thousands of clones, approximately 89% of them singletons. This sequence joins TRBV6-5 and TRBJ1-6; D remains ambiguous. The TCR sequence derives from an adult with an advanced solid tumor such as melanoma, head and neck, liver or kidney cancer. The source was CD4+ or CD8+ T cells sorted from blood, collected in a trial of the OX40 agonist ivuxolimab. The CDR3 spells CASSRDDGDSPLHF. CDR3 nucleotide sequence: TGTGCCAGCAGCCGGGATGACGGGGATTCACCCCTCCACTTT.